This T cell receptor (beta chain) was retrieved from a study of blood T cell repertoires in COVID-19. Whole-study context: The United States, Italy and Spain provided the acute and convalescent COVID-19 samples. In each case, the material was cDNA or gDNA derived from T cells, B-cell-depleted T cells, or PBMCs.

This clone showed up just once. Source study methods: Estimation of nucleated cell counts relied on the amplification of reference gene primers. The protocol was immunoSEQ multiplex PCR, while the TCRdb copy is restricted to in-frame clones and leaves out a portion. V, J and clone size derive from that table, while D and trimming were established from the DNA sequence. This table holds more than 40,000 clones, approximately 85% found once. Trimming removed 8 bases from V and 5 bases from J; junction bases left unmatched: 10. Germline V gives CDR1 MNHEY, CDR2 SVGAGI. This CDR3 is built from 14 residues.

The sample consisted of peripheral blood. The TCR was taken from a human donor in a cohort sampled during active COVID-19. The donor label of this sample is uncertain. V gene TRBV6-5 combines with J gene TRBJ2-5, with 8 positions matching TRBD1. Here the CDR3 DNA reads TGTGCCAGCGCATTACAGGGGGTTGGGGAGACCCAGTACTTC. Residues: CASALQGVGETQYF.